These T cell receptor beta chains were read from a single sample in a study of shared clonotypes between healthy human individuals. Libraries were prepared by immunoSEQ multiplex PCR; TCRdb keeps only in-frame clonotypes and omits some of them. Among hundreds of thousands of clones listed, about 80% were seen once. Sequences were obtained from memory CD4+ T cells sorted from blood. Source of these receptors: a woman aged 25 to 39 in good health. Each CDR3 is given with its conserved first and last residue. Fields, in order: clone size, J gene, D gene, V gene, CDR3 DNA, CDR3 protein. D genes are given only for firm matches. The size entry is marked missing in some rows and otherwise reads once, few, many or a size class.

>-|TRBJ1-1|TRBD1|TRBV28
TGTGCCAGCAGCCCCAGGGGGGAAGCTTTCTTT
CASSPRGEAFF
>few|TRBJ2-3|TRBD2|TRBV29-1
TGCAGCGTTGAAACTAGCGGGAGATCAGATACGCAGTATTTT
CSVETSGRSDTQYF
>-|TRBJ2-3|-|TRBV5-1
TGCGCCAGCAGCTTGGCCAGAAGCACAGATACGCAGTATTTT
CASSLARSTDTQYF
>-|TRBJ1-2|-|TRBV6-1
TGTGCCAGCCTGGTCCGACAGGCAACCGGTGATGGCTACACCTTC
CASLVRQATGDGYTF
>-|TRBJ1-4|-|TRBV28
TGTGCCAGCAGTTTGGGGGGCAGGGATGAAAAACTGTTTTTT
CASSLGGRDEKLFF
>-|TRBJ2-7|-|TRBV5-1
TGCGCCAGCAGCTTGAAGTGGATGGGCGAGCAGTACTTC
CASSLKWMGEQYF
>few|TRBJ1-1|TRBD1|TRBV6-6
TGTGCCAGCATTAGAGGGGGCTCGGGGACTGAAGCTTTCTTT
CASIRGGSGTEAFF
>-|TRBJ1-5|TRBD1|TRBV2
TGTGCCAGCAGAAGGGACAGAGTCGAGCCCCAGCATTTT
CASRRDRVEPQHF
>few|TRBJ2-7|TRBD2|TRBV27
TGTGCCAGCAGTTTATTAACTAGCGGGACCTACGAGCAGTACTTC
CASSLLTSGTYEQYF
>-|TRBJ1-1|-|TRBV6-1
TGTGCCAGCAGTGAAGTCGGGCAGACTGAAGCTTTCTTT
CASSEVGQTEAFF
>-|TRBJ1-4|-|TRBV27
TGTGCCAGCAGTTTGATGTCTGCAACTAATGAAAAACTGTTTTTT
CASSLMSATNEKLFF
>-|TRBJ2-7|-|TRBV4-1
TGCGCCAGCAGCCAAGAGAGCGGTAGCTTCTCCTACGAGCAGTACTTC
CASSQESGSFSYEQYF
>-|TRBJ1-1|TRBD1|TRBV9
TGTGCCAGCAGCGTACAGGGGGGGAGCACTGAAGCTTTCTTT
CASSVQGGSTEAFF
>-|TRBJ1-4|-|TRBV25-1
TGTGCCAGCAGTAGCCGGACGCGTGAAAAACTGTTTTTT
CASSSRTREKLFF
>-|TRBJ2-5|-|TRBV29-1
TGCAGCGTCGGGGGAACATCCCAAGAGACCCAGTACTTC
CSVGGTSQETQYF
>-|TRBJ1-3|-|TRBV5-1
TGCGCCAGCAGGGCAGAGAGCTCTGGAAACACCATATATTTT
CASRAESSGNTIYF
>-|TRBJ2-1|TRBD1|TRBV4-1
TGCGCCAGCAGCCCTACCTCCCAGGGGGCCTTCTCCTACAATGAGCAGTTCTTC
CASSPTSQGAFSYNEQFF
>-|TRBJ1-5|-|TRBV18
TGTGCCAGCTCACCTTTCGGGACCCGGGATCAGCCCCAGCATTTT
CASSPFGTRDQPQHF
>-|TRBJ2-7|-|TRBV11-3
TGTGCCAGCAGCTATAGGACGGATCCCGAGCAGTACTTC
CASSYRTDPEQYF
>-|TRBJ2-5|-|TRBV7-2
TGTGCCAGCAGCTTGATAGAGACCCAGTACTTC
CASSLIETQYF
>-|TRBJ2-7|-|TRBV29-1
TGCAGCGCCGGAGCGGGGGACAGGGCTTACTTC
CSAGAGDRAYF
>-|TRBJ1-1|TRBD1|TRBV7-6
TGTGCCAGCAGCTTAGCCGGGACAGGGGTTTACTTAGACACTGAAGCTTTCTTT
CASSLAGTGVYLDTEAFF
>once|TRBJ2-7|TRBD1|TRBV25-1
TGTGCCAGCAGTGGTAGACAGGGGGCAGGGGAGCAGTACTTC
CASSGRQGAGEQYF
>-|TRBJ2-1|TRBD2|TRBV27
TGTGCCAGCAGAACCGGGACTAGCGGGCCAGGTGAGCAGTTCTTC
CASRTGTSGPGEQFF
>-|TRBJ1-5|-|TRBV28
TGTGCCAGCAGTTTACGAGGGAGCAATCAGCCCCAGCATTTT
CASSLRGSNQPQHF
>-|TRBJ1-5|-|TRBV28
TGTGCCAGCAGAAATGCCGCGCAGGGTTCGAATCAGCCCCAGCATTTT
CASRNAAQGSNQPQHF
>few|TRBJ2-2|-|TRBV7-8
TGTGCCAGCAGCCGAGGACCCTCGAACACCGGGGAGCTGTTTTTT
CASSRGPSNTGELFF
>-|TRBJ2-7|-|TRBV6-6
TGTGCCAGCAGTTACTCGGTGACTAGAGACGAGCAGTACTTC
CASSYSVTRDEQYF
>-|TRBJ2-7|-|TRBV6-1
TGTGCCAGCAGTGTAGGTAGGAGTTCTTTCTACGAGCAGTACTTC
CASSVGRSSFYEQYF
>-|TRBJ1-5|-|TRBV7-9
TGTGCCAGCAGCCGCCTTGATGGACCCCAGCATTTT
CASSRLDGPQHF
>once|TRBJ2-1|-|TRBV9
TGTGCCAGCAGCCCCCGGGGCGGGATCTTCTCGGATGAGCAGTTCTTC
CASSPRGGIFSDEQFF
>-|TRBJ1-1|-|TRBV7-6
TGTGCCAGCAGCTTAAGGACTACTGGCACTGAAGCTTTCTTT
CASSLRTTGTEAFF
>-|TRBJ1-2|-|TRBV2
TGTGCCAGCAGTGAGAAGGGAGGAAACTATGGCTACACCTTC
CASSEKGGNYGYTF
>once|TRBJ1-1|-|TRBV15
TGTGCCACCAGCAGAGGCGGCACCCGAAACACTGAAGCTTTCTTT
CATSRGGTRNTEAFF
>-|TRBJ1-1|-|TRBV28
TGTGCCAGCATCGGGGGCAAGAGGCGTGGTGCTTTCTTT
CASIGGKRRGAFF
>-|TRBJ1-1|-|TRBV28
TGTGCCAGCAGTTTACAGGGGCGGGGCACTGAAGCTTTCTTT
CASSLQGRGTEAFF
>-|TRBJ2-3|-|TRBV28
TGTGCCAGCAGTGGCTACACAGATACGCAGTATTTT
CASSGYTDTQYF
>-|TRBJ2-5|-|TRBV7-3
TGTGCCAGCAGTAGGGGTCCCGGAGGGCAAGAGACCCAGTACTTC
CASSRGPGGQETQYF
>few|TRBJ2-3|TRBD2|TRBV9
TGTGCCAGCAGCCCCCAAGGGACTAGCGGGAGGGATACGCAGTATTTT
CASSPQGTSGRDTQYF
>many|TRBJ1-1|-|TRBV7-2
TGTGCCAGCAGCTTGGGGGGTTTCAACACTGAAGCTTTCTTT
CASSLGGFNTEAFF